These 30 T cell receptor beta chains were all obtained from the same sample, sequenced in a study of shared clonotypes between healthy human individuals. Sequenced by immunoSEQ multiplex PCR; TCRdb stores in-frame clones only, minus some. This table holds 2,500,000 or so clones, about 92% found once. Sequencing was done on a sample of naive CD4+ T cells sorted from blood. Subset here: CD45RA+ positively selected. The source is a young man in good health.

The chain couples TRBV10-3 to TRBJ1-2; D might be TRBD1 (6 bases). CDR1 and CDR2 (germline): ENHRY, SYGVKD. Deletions cut 3 bases from V and 5 bases from J, with 13 bases between. The CDR3 is 14 residues long. The DNA for the CDR3 is TGTGCCATCAGTGAAATGGACAGCTTTTATGGCTACACCTTC. This encodes CAISEMDSFYGYTF.

V gene TRBV11-2 combines with J gene TRBJ2-3; D could derive from TRBD1 or TRBD2 (5 bases each). This CDR3 comprises 13 residues. CDR1 SGHAT and CDR2 FQNNGV come from the germline V gene. V lost 6 bases, J lost 0 bases, and 7 bases lay in between. The CDR3 bases are TGTGCCAGCAGGAGGGGTAGCACAGATACGCAGTATTTT. Its protein product is CASRRGSTDTQYF.

This chain uses TRBV9 with TRBJ1-1, with D tentatively TRBD1 (6 bases). The CDR3 is made up of 18 amino acids. Trimming cost V 0 bases and J 1 base, with 19 bases left between them. Looked up from germline, CDR1 is SGDLS and CDR2 is YYNGEE. Here the CDR3 DNA reads TGTGCCAGCAGCGTAGCAGGACAGCTTAAGGTTCCGAACACTGAAGCTTTCTTT. It encodes CASSVAGQLKVPNTEAFF.

The rearrangement joins TRBV6-5 to TRBJ1-3, with 9 bases fitting TRBD1. This CDR3 comprises 15 residues. Germline CDR1 is MNHEY and CDR2 is SVGAGI. The ends lost 6 bases at V and 4 bases at J; junction bases unmatched: 7. The CDR3 is CASSWTGTGGNTIYF. CDR3 in DNA: TGTGCCAGCAGCTGGACCGGGACAGGGGGAAACACCATATATTTT.

The genes are TRBV7-2 and TRBJ2-2; 10 bases map to TRBD2. Trimming took 1 base from V and 5 from J; bases not matched to a gene: 10. In germline, CDR1 is SGHTA, CDR2 FQGNSA. This CDR3 has 18 residues. CDR3 region: CASSLVGAGGPPTGELFF. The CDR3 region has the DNA TGTGCCAGCAGCTTAGTGGGAGCGGGAGGGCCTCCAACCGGGGAGCTGTTTTTT.

The chain recombines TRBV7-2 with TRBJ2-1; 11 positions match TRBD2. CDR3 size: 17 residues. The germline V gene encodes CDR1 SGHTA and CDR2 FQGNSA. Trimming cost V 3 bases and J 6 bases; bases outside gene matches: 10. The CDR3 region is CASSFEGSGRAGNEQFF. The CDR3 coding sequence is TGTGCCAGCAGCTTCGAAGGTAGCGGGAGGGCCGGCAATGAGCAGTTCTTC.

The chain uses TRBV2 and TRBJ2-1; 12 bases match TRBD2. This CDR3 is built from 19 residues. Germline trimming cut 8 bases from V and 0 bases from J; bases unmatched to any gene: 14. Germline loops: CDR1 SNHLY, CDR2 FYNNEI. CDR3 in amino acids: CASGGLAGSSRSSYNEQFF. For the CDR3, the DNA is TGTGCCAGCGGGGGACTAGCGGGTAGTTCCCGGAGCTCCTACAATGAGCAGTTCTTC.

This clone was counted between two and nine times. V usage is TRBV18 and J usage is TRBJ2-7; 10 bases align to TRBD2. The CDR3 spans 15 residues. V lost 1 base and J lost 2; bases outside the gene matches: 2. Germline CDR1 KGHSH, CDR2 LQKENI. This chain's CDR3 is CASSPRLAGTYEQYF. For the CDR3, the DNA is TGTGCCAGCTCACCACGACTAGCGGGCACCTACGAGCAGTACTTC.

The chain uses TRBV6-1 and TRBJ2-1; D unresolved. Trimming shortened V by 4 bases and J by 6 bases, and 7 bases separated the two germline ends. Germline CDR1 MNHNS, CDR2 SASEGT. The CDR3 spans 12 residues. Here the CDR3 reads CASSGLGNEQFF. DNA for the CDR3: TGTGCCAGCAGTGGGCTGGGCAATGAGCAGTTCTTC.

The chain links TRBV2 to TRBJ2-1, with 9 bases that match TRBD1. Germline V lookup: CDR1 SNHLY, CDR2 FYNNEI. Losses at the gene ends were 4 bases for V and 9 bases for J; bases not matched to a gene: 10. This CDR3 region has 15 residues. CDR3 amino acids: CASSGGTGFRSEQFF. The CDR3 bases are TGTGCCAGCAGTGGAGGGACAGGGTTCCGGTCTGAGCAGTTCTTC.

The V and J genes are TRBV15 and TRBJ1-1; weak D call: TRBD1 (6 bases). CDR3 length: 16 residues. CDR1 is LNHNV, CDR2 YYDKDF, per germline (reference sequence). V lost 6 bases and J lost 3, with 20 bases in between. This CDR3 is CATSTQGKLKDTEAFF. In DNA, the CDR3 is TGTGCCACCAGTACACAGGGCAAATTGAAGGACACTGAAGCTTTCTTT.

The chain combines TRBV5-5 with TRBJ2-7; tentatively, D is TRBD1 or TRBD2 (5 bases each). The germline V gene encodes CDR1 SGHKS and CDR2 YYEKEE (reference sequence). With 1 base removed from V and 0 bases from J, the gap between germline ends came to 20 bases. CDR3 length: 18 amino acids. The CDR3: CASSLTLQGPTFSYEQYF. The DNA of the CDR3 is TGTGCCAGCAGCTTGACCCTCCAGGGACCAACTTTCTCCTACGAGCAGTACTTC.

Points on this clone: The sample contains more than one DNA sequence encoding this CDR3. This chain joins TRBV18 and TRBJ1-1; D remains unclear. V was cut by 3 bases and J by 1 base, with 6 bases left in between. The CDR3 has 13 amino acids. Per germline, CDR1 KGHSH and CDR2 LQKENI. The CDR3 bases are TGTGCCAGCTCACCTGACAAGAACACTGAAGCTTTCTTT. Translated: CASSPDKNTEAFF.

The J gene is TRBJ1-2, the V gene TRBV10-3, with 9 nucleotides matching TRBD1. The CDR3 loop spans 13 amino acids. The V gene's germline CDR1 is ENHRY and CDR2 SYGVKD. Trimming at V came to 6 bases and at J to 7 bases, leaving 6 bases not matched to a gene. The CDR3 protein is CAIREDRGAGYTF. CDR3 sequence (DNA): TGTGCCATCAGAGAGGACAGGGGTGCTGGCTACACCTTC.

The rearrangement joins TRBV7-3 to TRBJ1-1, with D unresolved. Trimming cost V 2 bases and J 1 base, with 8 bases left between them. The germline V gene encodes CDR1 SGHTA and CDR2 FQGTGA. The CDR3 has 14 amino acids. The CDR3 region is CASSLSSENTEAFF. The CDR3 bases are TGTGCCAGCAGCTTATCTTCGGAGAACACTGAAGCTTTCTTT.

In regard to this clone: The same CDR3 arises from other DNA sequences in this sample as well. This sequence joins TRBV7-2 and TRBJ2-1; D gene unclear. The germline V gene encodes CDR1 SGHTA and CDR2 FQGNSA. The CDR3 length is 11 residues. V lost 2 bases to trimming and J lost 8 bases, with 4 bases between them. The CDR3 sequence: CASSLSYEQFF. The CDR3 DNA reads TGTGCCAGCAGCTTATCCTATGAGCAGTTCTTC.

In regard to this clone: Being one base from a much bigger clone, this may be a read error. The same CDR3 is also encoded by other DNA sequences in this sample. The chain employs TRBV7-9 and TRBJ1-5; D is unclear. The germline V and J ends were trimmed by 1 base and 4 bases, with 2 bases remaining between them. The germline gives CDR1 SEHNR, CDR2 FQNEAQ (reference sequence). The length of the CDR3 is 12 residues. As DNA, the CDR3 is TGTGCCAGCAGCTTAGGGAATCAGCCCCAGCATTTT. Amino acid sequence: CASSLGNQPQHF. Complete variable domain (other parts from reference TRBV7-9 and TRBJ1-5): DTGVSQNPRHKITKRGQNVTFRCDPISEHNRLYWYRQTLGQGPEFLTYFQNEAQLEKSRLLSDRFSAERPKGSFSTLEIQRTEQGDSAMYLCASSLGNQPQHFGDGTRLSIL.

The chain joins TRBV10-3 to TRBJ1-2; D is unclear. Germline CDR1 reads ENHRY; CDR2 reads SYGVKD. Trimming left V 4 bases short and J 7 bases short, with 13 bases between. The CDR3 has 13 amino acids. Here the CDR3 reads CAISGVAGGGYTF. In nucleotides, the CDR3 is TGTGCCATCAGTGGAGTGGCAGGTGGTGGCTACACCTTC.

The V call is TRBV6-1, the J call TRBJ2-7; D is uncertain. Germline V gene data show CDR1 as MNHNS and CDR2 as SASEGT. Trimming removed 0 bases from V and 7 bases from J, with 16 bases in between. The CDR3 contains 15 residues. CDR3 sequence: CASSEAGTANREQYF. In nucleotides, the CDR3 is TGTGCCAGCAGTGAAGCGGGAACAGCCAACAGAGAGCAGTACTTC.

A word on this clone: This sample also contains other DNA sequences that code for the same CDR3. The chain joins TRBV28 to TRBJ1-6; 7 bases agree with TRBD1. Trimming at V came to 5 bases and at J to 7 bases, leaving 8 bases not matched to a gene. CDR3 length: 15 residues. Looked up from germline, CDR1 is MDHEN and CDR2 is SYDVKM. The CDR3 sequence is CASSPRDRDNSPLHF. In DNA form, the CDR3 reads TGTGCCAGCAGTCCCCGGGACAGAGACAATTCACCCCTCCACTTT.

The gene calls are TRBV5-1 and TRBJ2-5; TRBD2 matches at 9 bases. CDR1 is SGHRS, CDR2 YFSETQ, per germline. With V trimmed by 4 bases and J by 4 bases, 11 bases remained unmatched. The CDR3 covers 16 residues. Here the CDR3 DNA reads TGCGCCAGCAGCCGGGGGGCTAGCGGGATGGGAGAGACCCAGTACTTC. This gives the protein CASSRGASGMGETQYF.

V and J are TRBV4-3 and TRBJ2-4; 12 bases are a match to TRBD2. CDR3 size: 22 residues. Germline CDR1 is LGHNA and CDR2 is YSLEER. The V and J ends lost 4 bases and 0 bases, in that order; junction bases with no gene match: 19. CDR3 in DNA: TGCGCCAGCAGCCCAAACGACCATCCTAGCGGGAGGGCCCCACTAGCCAAAAACATTCAGTACTTC. This codes for CASSPNDHPSGRAPLAKNIQYF.

The chain joins TRBV10-2 to TRBJ2-1, with 9 bases aligning to TRBD2. This CDR3 is 15 amino acids long. Germline V gene lookup returns CDR1 WSHSY and CDR2 SAAADI. V shed 7 bases and J 5 bases; nucleotides not matched to a gene: 9. CDR3 bases: TGCGCCAGCAAGGGTCTAGCGGGGACGAACAATGAGCAGTTCTTC. It encodes CASKGLAGTNNEQFF.

This clone was counted a single time. V is TRBV19 and J is TRBJ2-3; D gene uncertain. CDR3 length equals 13 residues. Germline V gene sequence: CDR1 LNHDA, CDR2 SQIVND (reference sequence). The V end was cut by 0 bases, the J end by 8 bases, with 9 bases between. CDR3 sequence: CASSIDESGTQYF. The CDR3 DNA is TGTGCCAGTAGTATAGATGAATCGGGTACGCAGTATTTT.

The rearrangement uses TRBV7-9 and TRBJ2-1, with D maybe TRBD1 (5 bases). The ends were cut back, 4 bases at V and 5 bases at J, with 18 bases in the middle. Germline V gene lookup returns CDR1 SEHNR and CDR2 FQNEAQ (reference sequence). The CDR3 is 16 amino acids. CDR3 in amino acids: CASSSMVTGRDNEQFF. DNA of the CDR3: TGTGCCAGCAGCTCGATGGTTACAGGTCGGGACAATGAGCAGTTCTTC.

On this clone itself: The DNA is left out, because the CDR3 cannot be placed on it with certainty; the CDR3 is given as TCRdb lists it. The chain has TRBV7-2 and TRBJ2-5; TRBD2 was called by the table and not checked on the DNA. The CDR3 length equals 15 residues, ends included. The V gene's germline CDR1 is SGHTA and CDR2 FQGNSA. The CDR3 protein is CASSHVGPGGGTQYF.

The V call is TRBV30, the J call TRBJ1-6; possibly TRBD1 for D (6 bases). The CDR3 contains 15 residues. Germline CDR1 reads GTSNPN; CDR2 reads SVGIG (reference sequence). The V end was cut by 2 bases, the J end by 4 bases, with 12 bases between. Here the CDR3 reads CAWSLVDRYNSPLHF. The CDR3 region has the DNA TGTGCCTGGAGTCTCGTTGACAGGTATAATTCACCCCTCCACTTT.

The V and J genes are TRBV4-3 and TRBJ2-7, with a weak D call TRBD1 (7 bases). V lost 5 bases and J 10 bases, leaving 21 bases between the germline ends. CDR1 is LGHNA and CDR2 is YSLEER in the germline V gene. This CDR3 is built from 14 residues. The CDR3 loop is CASSASWIRGEQYF. Written as DNA, the CDR3 is TGCGCCAGCAGCGCGAGCTGGATCAGGGGGGAACAGTACTTC.

In the case of this clone: The sample holds other DNA sequences that translate to the same CDR3. The chain recombines TRBV12-5 with TRBJ2-3, with 9 bases fitting TRBD2. Germline V gene lookup returns CDR1 LGHNT and CDR2 FRNRAP. The CDR3 totals 15 residues. With 6 bases clipped from V and 3 bases from J, the junction kept 7 bases outside the gene matches. The CDR3 spells CASGLGLAETDTQYF. CDR3 coding DNA: TGTGCTAGTGGCCTGGGACTAGCCGAAACAGATACGCAGTATTTT.

This rearrangement joins TRBV6-1 to TRBJ1-2; TRBD1 matches 8 bases. The V segment lost 7 bases and the J segment 4 bases; nucleotides outside the gene matches: 11. The CDR3 totals 15 residues. Looked up from germline, CDR1 is MNHNS and CDR2 is SASEGT. The CDR3, as DNA: TGTGCCAGCACACCTCCGGGACAGGTGGCCTATGGCTACACCTTC. Translating gives CASTPPGQVAYGYTF.